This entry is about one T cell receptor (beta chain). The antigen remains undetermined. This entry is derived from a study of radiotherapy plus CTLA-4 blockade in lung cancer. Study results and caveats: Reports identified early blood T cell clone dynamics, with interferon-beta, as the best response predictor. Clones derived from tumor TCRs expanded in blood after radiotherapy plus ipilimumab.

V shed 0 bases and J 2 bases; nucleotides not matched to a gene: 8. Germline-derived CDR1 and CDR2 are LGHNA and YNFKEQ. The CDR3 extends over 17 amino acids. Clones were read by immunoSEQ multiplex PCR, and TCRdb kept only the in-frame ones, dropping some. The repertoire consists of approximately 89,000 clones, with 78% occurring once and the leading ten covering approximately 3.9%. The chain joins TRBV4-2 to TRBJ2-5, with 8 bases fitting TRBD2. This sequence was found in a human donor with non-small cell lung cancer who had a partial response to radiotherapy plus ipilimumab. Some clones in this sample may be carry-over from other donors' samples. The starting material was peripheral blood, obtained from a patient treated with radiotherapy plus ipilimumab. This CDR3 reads CASSQERGAGGQETQYF. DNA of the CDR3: TGTGCCAGCAGCCAAGAGCGGGGGGCCGGTGGACAAGAGACCCAGTACTTC.